The clone carrying this T cell receptor (beta chain) came up many times. Its matching antigen is unknown. The CDR3 contains 12 residues. Trimming took off 8 bases at V and 9 bases at J, with 14 bases between the two ends. Germline V gene lookup returns CDR1 MNHEY and CDR2 SVGAGI. The data were obtained in a study of T cells after posttransplantation cyclophosphamide. Produced via immunoSEQ multiplex PCR; TCRdb's table is partial and in-frame only. Observed in the sample are some 5,000 clones, none of them singletons. Treatment was busulfan-fludarabine conditioning, a marrow graft, and cyclophosphamide on days +3 and +4. Study-wide results and caveats: TRB clonality was highly associated with recipient CMV seropositivity and reactivation.

The receptor was derived from a male patient aged 55-69 years who received an allogeneic stem cell transplant from a related donor, was CMV-positive, and had no GVHD. Some T cells may originate from the graft donor. This chain joins TRBV6-5 and TRBJ1-3; D is undetermined. Sequences were derived from PBMCs, sampled after allogeneic stem cell transplant with posttransplant cyclophosphamide. The CDR3 spells CASGTAGGTIYF. In nucleotides, the CDR3 is TGTGCCAGCGGTACAGCGGGAGGCACCATATATTTT.